These T cell receptor beta chains were read from a single sample in a study of radiotherapy plus CTLA-4 blockade in lung cancer. The assay was immunoSEQ multiplex PCR, and TCRdb's table has in-frame clones only and misses some. Among about 99,000 clones listed, approximately 86% were seen once. The input for sequencing was peripheral blood, taken from a patient treated with radiotherapy plus ipilimumab. The receptors here all came from a human donor with non-small cell lung cancer that progressed on radiotherapy plus ipilimumab. CDR3s include the opening cysteine and the closing phenylalanine or tryptophan. The D gene is left open where the match is weak. A clone size is listed for some rows: how often the clone was seen (once, few, many), or a class if it is expanded.

>NA|TRBV7-8|TRBJ2-7|NA
CASSLSDGPSEQYF
TGTGCCAGCAGCTTATCAGACGGACCCTCCGAGCAGTACTTC
>medium-sized|TRBV9|TRBJ1-2|TRBD1
CASSYGQGDYGYTF
TGTGCCAGCAGCTACGGACAGGGGGACTATGGCTACACCTTC
>once|TRBV19|TRBJ1-5|NA
CASSIDLGRRRDQPQHF
TGTGCCAGTAGTATAGATCTAGGCAGGAGAAGGGATCAGCCCCAGCATTTT
>NA|TRBV5-1|TRBJ1-1|TRBD1
CASSSYSGTGKNTEAFF
TGCGCCAGCAGCTCATACTCCGGGACAGGGAAGAACACTGAAGCTTTCTTT
>NA|TRBV5-5|TRBJ2-7|NA
CASSLERGRDIYEQYF
TGTGCCAGCAGCTTGGAAAGGGGGAGGGATATTTACGAGCAGTACTTC
>NA|TRBV18|TRBJ2-1|TRBD2
CASSPPGLAGGRNNEQFF
TGTGCCAGCTCACCTCCGGGACTAGCGGGAGGGCGGAACAATGAGCAGTTCTTC
>few|TRBV5-1|TRBJ2-1|NA
CASSLAGGTYNEQFF
TGCGCCAGCAGCTTGGCCGGGGGCACCTACAATGAGCAGTTCTTC
>NA|TRBV11-3|TRBJ1-1|NA
CASSPPGWMNTEAFF
TGTGCCAGCAGCCCTCCCGGCTGGATGAACACTGAAGCTTTCTTT
>NA|TRBV30|TRBJ2-3|NA
CASMTGTTDTQYF
TGTGCCTCTATGACAGGCACCACAGATACGCAGTATTTT
>NA|TRBV9|TRBJ1-1|NA
CASSQGTPNTEAFF
TGTGCCAGCAGCCAGGGGACACCGAACACTGAAGCTTTCTTT
>NA|TRBV14|TRBJ1-2|TRBD1
CASSPGQAGLGYTF
TGTGCCAGCAGCCCGGGACAGGCTGGCTTGGGCTACACCTTC
>once|TRBV7-7|TRBJ1-4|TRBD1
CASSLGRDRNEKLFF
TGTGCTAGCAGCTTAGGCCGGGACAGAAATGAAAAACTGTTTTTT
>NA|TRBV19|TRBJ2-1|NA
CASRKEGGPYNEQFF
TGTGCCAGTAGAAAAGAGGGGGGCCCCTACAATGAGCAGTTCTTC
>NA|TRBV18|TRBJ2-1|NA
CASSPPSPSGEQFF
TGTGCCAGCTCCCCGCCCTCACCCTCGGGTGAGCAGTTCTTC
>NA|TRBV7-9|TRBJ2-2|TRBD2
CASSLAPGLAGGPSGELFF
TGTGCCAGCAGCTTAGCGCCGGGACTAGCGGGAGGGCCGTCCGGGGAGCTGTTTTTT
>NA|TRBV18|TRBJ2-3|NA
CASSPPSQGPSTDTQYF
TGTGCCAGCTCACCACCTTCACAGGGCCCTAGCACAGATACGCAGTATTTT
>NA|TRBV6-5|TRBJ2-7|NA
CASSRPGLYEQYF
TGTGCCAGCAGTCGCCCAGGGCTCTACGAGCAGTACTTC
>few|TRBV5-1|TRBJ2-7|TRBD1
CASSRDVDRISEQYF
TGCGCCAGCAGCCGGGATGTGGACAGGATAAGCGAGCAGTACTTC
>few|TRBV27|TRBJ2-2|TRBD1
CASRTTRTGSGTGELFF
TGTGCCAGCAGAACGACCCGGACAGGGTCTGGCACCGGGGAGCTGTTTTTT
>NA|TRBV19|TRBJ2-7|TRBD2
CASSKVLEGGPYYEQYF
TGTGCCAGTAGTAAGGTCTTAGAGGGAGGGCCATACTACGAGCAGTACTTC
>NA|TRBV18|TRBJ2-7|NA
CASSASYEQYF
TGTGCCAGCTCAGCCTCCTACGAGCAGTACTTC
>few|TRBV19|TRBJ1-1|NA
CASSRGRGAFF
TGTGCCAGTAGTCGGGGCAGAGGAGCTTTCTTT
>NA|TRBV28|TRBJ1-1|NA
CASSWGNTEAFF
TGTGCCAGCAGCTGGGGCAACACTGAAGCTTTCTTT
>NA|TRBV5-1|TRBJ1-2|TRBD1
CASSHGQGLYGYTF
TGCGCCAGCAGCCATGGACAGGGCCTCTATGGCTACACCTTC
>NA|TRBV6-5|TRBJ2-7|TRBD1
CASRLTGGAYEQYF
TGTGCCAGCAGACTCACAGGGGGAGCCTACGAGCAGTACTTC
>NA|TRBV19|TRBJ2-1|TRBD2
CASSIGRIAGATYNEQFF
TGTGCCAGTAGTATAGGGCGGATAGCGGGAGCTACCTACAATGAGCAGTTCTTC
>NA|TRBV30|TRBJ1-1|TRBD1
CAWSWVTGRNSEAFF
TGTGCCTGGAGTTGGGTGACAGGGCGGAACTCTGAAGCTTTCTTT
>NA|TRBV29-1|TRBJ2-3|TRBD2
CSVEGGLGRYF
TGCAGCGTTGAAGGGGGACTAGGGCGGTATTTT
>NA|TRBV9|TRBJ1-1|NA
CASSVVPATNTEAFF
TGTGCCAGCAGCGTAGTACCAGCTACTAACACTGAAGCTTTCTTT
>NA|TRBV29-1|TRBJ2-3|NA
CSLGGLAGDTQYF
TGCAGCCTTGGGGGGCTAGCTGGAGATACGCAGTATTTT
>NA|TRBV7-9|TRBJ1-2|TRBD1
CASSLDRGYGYTF
TGTGCCAGCAGCTTGGACAGGGGCTATGGCTACACCTTC
>NA|TRBV27|TRBJ2-3|NA
CASRSGYGYTDTQYF
TGTGCCAGCAGGAGCGGTTACGGTTACACAGATACGCAGTATTTT
>NA|TRBV10-3|TRBJ1-2|NA
CAISEPGGGGYTF
TGTGCCATCAGTGAACCCGGGGGAGGTGGCTACACCTTC
>NA|TRBV10-3|TRBJ2-1|NA
CAISEIDEQFF
TGTGCCATCAGTGAAATAGATGAGCAGTTCTTC
>once|TRBV5-4|TRBJ2-7|TRBD1
CASSPWTGGSYEQYF
TGTGCCAGCAGCCCGTGGACAGGGGGAAGCTACGAGCAGTACTTC
>NA|TRBV5-4|TRBJ2-1|NA
CASSGRRGTLHNEQFF
TGTGCCAGCAGCGGCCGGAGGGGGACACTTCACAATGAGCAGTTCTTC
>NA|TRBV7-6|TRBJ2-1|NA
CASSLASNEQFF
TGTGCCAGCAGCTTAGCGTCGAATGAGCAGTTCTTC
>NA|TRBV14|TRBJ2-3|NA
CASSQLGGVDTQYF
TGTGCCAGCAGCCAGCTTGGGGGCGTAGATACGCAGTATTTT
>NA|TRBV2|TRBJ1-5|NA
CASSESRNQPQHF
TGTGCCAGCAGTGAGTCGCGGAATCAGCCCCAGCATTTT
>NA|TRBV18|TRBJ1-1|NA
CASSPGQGRTEAFF
TGTGCCAGCTCACCAGGGCAGGGAAGGACTGAAGCTTTCTTT
>NA|TRBV5-1|TRBJ2-1|NA
CASSENPTGNEQFF
TGCGCCAGCAGCGAAAATCCTACCGGCAATGAGCAGTTCTTC
>NA|TRBV2|TRBJ2-7|NA
CANSNSYEQYF
TGTGCCAACTCGAACTCCTACGAGCAGTACTTC
>NA|TRBV11-3|TRBJ2-1|NA
CASSLYGPGGSYNEQFF
TGTGCCAGCAGCTTATATGGGCCCGGGGGCTCCTACAATGAGCAGTTCTTC
>NA|TRBV5-1|TRBJ2-7|TRBD2
CASSLRLAPYEQYF
TGCGCCAGCAGCTTAAGACTAGCCCCCTACGAGCAGTACTTC
>NA|TRBV15|TRBJ2-1|TRBD2
CATSGGLAGLTYNEQFF
TGTGCCACCAGCGGCGGGCTAGCGGGATTAACCTACAATGAGCAGTTCTTC
>NA|TRBV5-1|TRBJ2-7|NA
CASSTESSYEQYF
TGCGCCAGCAGTACCGAAAGTAGCTACGAGCAGTACTTC
>NA|TRBV6-6|TRBJ1-1|NA
CASSSTTMNTEAFF
TGTGCCAGCAGTTCGACAACCATGAACACTGAAGCTTTCTTT
>few|TRBV19|TRBJ1-4|NA
CASNSLRVGEKLFF
TGTGCCAGTAACAGCCTACGAGTAGGGGAAAAACTGTTTTTT
>NA|TRBV7-9|TRBJ2-1|NA
CASSLARIPYNEQFF
TGTGCCAGCAGCTTAGCGCGGATTCCCTACAATGAGCAGTTCTTC
>NA|TRBV15|TRBJ2-1|TRBD1
CATRTDRYNEQFF
TGTGCCACCAGAACGGACAGGTACAATGAGCAGTTCTTC
>NA|TRBV5-1|TRBJ2-1|NA
CAPRRGAGQFF
TGCGCCCCTCGAAGGGGGGCCGGGCAGTTCTTC
>NA|TRBV9|TRBJ1-2|NA
CASSVEARGGYTF
TGTGCCAGCAGCGTAGAGGCTAGGGGCGGCTACACCTTC
>NA|TRBV10-1|TRBJ2-7|NA
CASSGELYPYEQYF
TGCGCCAGCAGTGGGGAGCTTTACCCCTACGAGCAGTACTTC
>NA|TRBV19|TRBJ2-3|NA
CASSLGLGSTDTQYF
TGTGCCAGTAGCTTGGGGTTAGGGTCGACAGATACGCAGTATTTT
>NA|TRBV6-1|TRBJ2-1|TRBD2
CASSEEGTSGLHIVF
TGTGCCAGCAGTGAGGAGGGGACTAGCGGGCTTCATATCGTCTTC
>NA|TRBV5-1|TRBJ1-2|NA
CASSYRRPPGEYTF
TGCGCCAGCAGCTATCGCAGGCCCCCCGGGGAATACACCTTC
>NA|TRBV2|TRBJ1-1|NA
CASSQGQLGEAFF
TGTGCCAGCAGTCAAGGTCAGTTGGGTGAAGCTTTCTTT
>NA|TRBV5-4|TRBJ2-1|TRBD1
CASSGNPGQGAENEQFF
TGTGCCAGCAGCGGAAATCCGGGACAGGGGGCGGAAAATGAGCAGTTCTTC
>once|TRBV19|TRBJ1-4|NA
CASSIGTALNEKLFF
TGTGCCAGTAGTATAGGGACAGCCCTTAATGAAAAACTGTTTTTT
>NA|TRBV2|TRBJ1-6|NA
CASTTDRSSYNSPLHF
TGTGCCAGCACCACTGACAGGAGCTCCTATAATTCACCCCTCCACTTT